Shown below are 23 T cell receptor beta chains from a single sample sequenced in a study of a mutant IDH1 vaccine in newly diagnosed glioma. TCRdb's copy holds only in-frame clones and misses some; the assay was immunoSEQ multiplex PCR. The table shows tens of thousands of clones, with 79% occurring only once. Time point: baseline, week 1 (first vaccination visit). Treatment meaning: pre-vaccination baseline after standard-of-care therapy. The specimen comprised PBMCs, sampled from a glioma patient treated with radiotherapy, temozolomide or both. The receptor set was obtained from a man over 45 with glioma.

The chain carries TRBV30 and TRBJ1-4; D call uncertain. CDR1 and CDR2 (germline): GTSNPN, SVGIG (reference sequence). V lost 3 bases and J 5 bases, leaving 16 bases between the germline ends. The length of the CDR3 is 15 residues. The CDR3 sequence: CAWSPTGSWNEKLFF. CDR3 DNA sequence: TGTGCCTGGAGCCCCACCGGGAGTTGGAATGAAAAACTGTTTTTT.

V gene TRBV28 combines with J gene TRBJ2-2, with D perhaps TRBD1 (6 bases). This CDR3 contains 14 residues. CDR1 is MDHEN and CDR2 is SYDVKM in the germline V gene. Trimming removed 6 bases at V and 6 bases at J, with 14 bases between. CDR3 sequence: CASRYNRVSGELFF. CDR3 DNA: TGTGCCAGCAGGTACAACAGGGTATCCGGGGAGCTGTTTTTT.

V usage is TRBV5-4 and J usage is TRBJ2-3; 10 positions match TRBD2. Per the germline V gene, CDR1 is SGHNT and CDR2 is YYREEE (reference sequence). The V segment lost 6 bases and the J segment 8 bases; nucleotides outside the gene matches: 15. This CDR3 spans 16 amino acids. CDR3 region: CASNWGAGGLGGTQYF. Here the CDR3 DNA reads TGTGCCAGCAACTGGGGAGCGGGGGGGCTGGGGGGTACGCAGTATTTT. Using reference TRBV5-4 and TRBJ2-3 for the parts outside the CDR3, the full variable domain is ETGVTQSPTHLIKTRGQQVTLRCSSQSGHNTVSWYQQALGQGPQFIFQYYREEENGRGNFPPRFSGLQFPNYSSELNVNALELDDSALYLCASNWGAGGLGGTQYFGPGTRLTVL.

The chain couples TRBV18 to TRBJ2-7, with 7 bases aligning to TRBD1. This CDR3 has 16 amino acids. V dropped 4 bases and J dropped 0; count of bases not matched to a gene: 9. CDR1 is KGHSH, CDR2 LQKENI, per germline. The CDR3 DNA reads TGTGCCAGCTCACGTCCCGGGACAGACTCCTCCTACGAGCAGTACTTC. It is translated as CASSRPGTDSSYEQYF.

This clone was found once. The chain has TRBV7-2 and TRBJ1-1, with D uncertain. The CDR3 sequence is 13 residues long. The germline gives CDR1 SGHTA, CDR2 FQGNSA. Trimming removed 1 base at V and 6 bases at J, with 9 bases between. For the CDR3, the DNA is TGTGCCAGCAGCTTAGGGAGGGTGGCTGAAGCTTTCTTT. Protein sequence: CASSLGRVAEAFF. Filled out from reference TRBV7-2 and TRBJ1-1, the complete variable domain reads GAGVSQSPSNKVTEKGKDVELRCDPISGHTALYWYRQSLGQGLEFLIYFQGNSAPDKSGLPSDRFSAERTGGSVSTLTIQRTQQEDSAVYLCASSLGRVAEAFFGQGTRLTVV.

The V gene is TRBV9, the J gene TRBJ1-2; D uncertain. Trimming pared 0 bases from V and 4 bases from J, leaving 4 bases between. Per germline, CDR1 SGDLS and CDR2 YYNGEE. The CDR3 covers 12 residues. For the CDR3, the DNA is TGTGCCAGCAGCGTAGTATCCTATGGCTACACCTTC. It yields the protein CASSVVSYGYTF.

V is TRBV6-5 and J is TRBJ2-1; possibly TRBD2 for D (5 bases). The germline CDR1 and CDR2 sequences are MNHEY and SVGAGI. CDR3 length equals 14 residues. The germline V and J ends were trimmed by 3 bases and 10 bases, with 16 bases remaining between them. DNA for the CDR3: TGTGCCAGCAGTTATCGACGGGGTAGGAGCGAGCAGTTCTTC. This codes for CASSYRRGRSEQFF.

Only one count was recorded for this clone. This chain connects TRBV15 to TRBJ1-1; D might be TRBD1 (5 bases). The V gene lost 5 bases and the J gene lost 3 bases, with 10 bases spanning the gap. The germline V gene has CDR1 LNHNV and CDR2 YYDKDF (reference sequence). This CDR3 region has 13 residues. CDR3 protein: CATSWGEDTEAFF. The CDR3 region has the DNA TGTGCCACCAGCTGGGGGGAGGACACTGAAGCTTTCTTT.

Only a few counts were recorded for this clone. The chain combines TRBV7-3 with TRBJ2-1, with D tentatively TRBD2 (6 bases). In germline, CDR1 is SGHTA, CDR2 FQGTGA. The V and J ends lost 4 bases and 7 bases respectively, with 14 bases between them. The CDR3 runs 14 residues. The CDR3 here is CASSYQGGGNEQFF. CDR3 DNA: TGTGCCAGCAGCTATCAAGGTGGAGGGAATGAGCAGTTCTTC. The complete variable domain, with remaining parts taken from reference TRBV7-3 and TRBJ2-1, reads GAGVSQTPSNKVTEKGKYVELRCDPISGHTALYWYRQSLGQGPEFLIYFQGTGAADDSGLPNDRFFAVRPEGSVSTLKIQRTERGDSAVYLCASSYQGGGNEQFFGPGTRLTVL.

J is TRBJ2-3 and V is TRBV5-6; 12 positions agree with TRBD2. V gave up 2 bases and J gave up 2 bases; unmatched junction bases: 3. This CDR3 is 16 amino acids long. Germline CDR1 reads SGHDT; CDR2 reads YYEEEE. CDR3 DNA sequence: TGTGCCAGCAGCTTTGGACTAGCGGGGAACACAGATACGCAGTATTTT. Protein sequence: CASSFGLAGNTDTQYF. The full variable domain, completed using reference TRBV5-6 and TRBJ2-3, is DAGVTQSPTHLIKTRGQQVTLRCSPKSGHDTVSWYQQALGQGPQFIFQYYEEEERQRGNFPDRFSGHQFPNYSSELNVNALLLGDSALYLCASSFGLAGNTDTQYFGPGTRLTVL.

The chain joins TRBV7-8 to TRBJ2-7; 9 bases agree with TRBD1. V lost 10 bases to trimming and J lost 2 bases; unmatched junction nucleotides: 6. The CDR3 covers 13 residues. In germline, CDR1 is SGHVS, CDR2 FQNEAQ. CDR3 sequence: CAIQGQGTYEQYF. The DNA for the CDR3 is TGTGCCATCCAAGGACAGGGGACCTACGAGCAGTACTTC.

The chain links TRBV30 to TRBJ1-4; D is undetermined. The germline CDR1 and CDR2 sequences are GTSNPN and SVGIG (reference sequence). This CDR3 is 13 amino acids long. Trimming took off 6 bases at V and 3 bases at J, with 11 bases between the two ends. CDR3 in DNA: TGTGCCTGCCGGGCGGACGCTAATGAAAAACTGTTTTTT. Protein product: CACRADANEKLFF.

CDR3 in DNA: TGTGCCAGCAAAACGGGCAATCAGCCCCAGCATTTT. It encodes CASKTGNQPQHF. The chain carries TRBV2 and TRBJ1-5; D uncertain. V lost 7 bases to trimming and J lost 2 bases, with 6 bases between them. The CDR3 contains 12 residues. Looked up from germline, CDR1 is SNHLY and CDR2 is FYNNEI.

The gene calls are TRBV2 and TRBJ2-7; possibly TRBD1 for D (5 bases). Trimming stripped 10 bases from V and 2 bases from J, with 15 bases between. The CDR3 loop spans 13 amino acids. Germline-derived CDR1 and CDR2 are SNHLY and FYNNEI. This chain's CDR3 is CANRKTVTYEQYF. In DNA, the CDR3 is TGTGCCAACCGAAAGACAGTAACCTACGAGCAGTACTTC.

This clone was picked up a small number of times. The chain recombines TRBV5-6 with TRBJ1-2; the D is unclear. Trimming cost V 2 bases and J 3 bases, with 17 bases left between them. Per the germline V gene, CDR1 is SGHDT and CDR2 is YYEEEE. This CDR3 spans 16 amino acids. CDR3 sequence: CASSLKIRIPYYGYTF. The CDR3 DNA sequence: TGTGCCAGCAGCTTAAAGATACGGATCCCATACTATGGCTACACCTTC.

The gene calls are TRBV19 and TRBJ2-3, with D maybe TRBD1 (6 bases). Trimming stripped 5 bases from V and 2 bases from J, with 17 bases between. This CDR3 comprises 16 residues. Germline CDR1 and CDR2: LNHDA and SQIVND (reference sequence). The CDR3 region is CASSPGQTRDTDTQYF. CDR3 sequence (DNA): TGTGCCAGTAGTCCCGGACAGACAAGAGACACAGATACGCAGTATTTT.

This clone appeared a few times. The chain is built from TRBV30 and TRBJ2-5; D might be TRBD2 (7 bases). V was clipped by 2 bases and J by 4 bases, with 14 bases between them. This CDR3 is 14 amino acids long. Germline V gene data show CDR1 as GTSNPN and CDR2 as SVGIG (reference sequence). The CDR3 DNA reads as TGTGCCTGGAGTCTTGGGGGCGGGGGAGAGACCCAGTACTTC. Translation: CAWSLGGGGETQYF.

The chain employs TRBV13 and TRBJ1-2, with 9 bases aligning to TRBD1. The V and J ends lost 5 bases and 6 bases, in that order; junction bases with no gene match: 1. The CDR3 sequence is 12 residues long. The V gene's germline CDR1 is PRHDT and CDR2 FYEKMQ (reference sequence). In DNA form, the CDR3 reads TGTGCCAGCAGCAGGACAGGGGATGGCTACACCTTC. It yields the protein CASSRTGDGYTF.

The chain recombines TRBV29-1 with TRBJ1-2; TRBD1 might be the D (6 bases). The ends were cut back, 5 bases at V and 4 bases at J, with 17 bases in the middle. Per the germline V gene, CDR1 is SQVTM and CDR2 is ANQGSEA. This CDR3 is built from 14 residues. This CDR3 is CSVWGVGQSYGYTF. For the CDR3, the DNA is TGCAGCGTTTGGGGCGTTGGACAGTCCTATGGCTACACCTTC.

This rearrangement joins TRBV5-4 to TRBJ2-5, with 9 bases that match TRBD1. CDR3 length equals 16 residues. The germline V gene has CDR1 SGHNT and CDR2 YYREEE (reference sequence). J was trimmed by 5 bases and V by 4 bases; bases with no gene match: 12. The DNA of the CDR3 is TGTGCCAGCAGCGAACCGGGACAGGGAGTTTACGAGACCCAGTACTTC. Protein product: CASSEPGQGVYETQYF. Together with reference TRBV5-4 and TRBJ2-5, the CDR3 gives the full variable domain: ETGVTQSPTHLIKTRGQQVTLRCSSQSGHNTVSWYQQALGQGPQFIFQYYREEENGRGNFPPRFSGLQFPNYSSELNVNALELDDSALYLCASSEPGQGVYETQYFGPGTRLLVL.

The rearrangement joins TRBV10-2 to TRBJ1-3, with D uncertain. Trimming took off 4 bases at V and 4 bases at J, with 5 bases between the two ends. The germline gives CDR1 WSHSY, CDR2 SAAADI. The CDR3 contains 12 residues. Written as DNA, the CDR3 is TGCGCCAGCAGTGTACAGGGAAACACCATATATTTT. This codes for CASSVQGNTIYF.

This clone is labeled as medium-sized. Written as DNA, the CDR3 is TGCGCCAGCAGCCCCGCCCTAGCGACCGGGGAGCTGTTTTTT. Translated: CASSPALATGELFF. V gene TRBV5-1 combines with J gene TRBJ2-2; D may be TRBD2 (6 bases). Germline V gene data show CDR1 as SGHRS and CDR2 as YFSETQ. This CDR3 spans 14 amino acids. V was cut by 4 bases and J by 5 bases, with 12 bases left in between.

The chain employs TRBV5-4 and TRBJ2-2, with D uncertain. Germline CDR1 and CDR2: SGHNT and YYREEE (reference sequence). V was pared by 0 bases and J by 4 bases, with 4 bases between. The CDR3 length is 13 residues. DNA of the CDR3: TGTGCCAGCAGCTTGGTTTCCACCGGGGAGCTGTTTTTT. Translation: CASSLVSTGELFF.